The 19 T cell receptor beta chains below all came from one sample that was sequenced in a study of blood T cell repertoires in COVID-19 (dated by TCRdb to 2019 to 2021). The library was obtained by the immunoSEQ multiplex PCR assay. As stored in TCRdb, this immuneACCESS dataset retains in-frame rearrangements with V and J assigned. A fraction of the clones does not appear; measured against another copy, unresolved V genes explain less than half of the discrepancy, and the remainder lacks a known reason. The sample table lists 260,000 or so clones, 88% of them with a count of one. About 0.7% of the sample is taken by the ten largest. Sequenced: peripheral blood. The receptors originated from a human donor in a cohort sampled during active COVID-19.

The V call is TRBV29-1, the J call TRBJ1-1, with D possibly TRBD1 on 5 matching bases. From germline, CDR1 is SQVTM and CDR2 ANQGSEA. Trimming took 0 bases from V and 4 from J, leaving 12 bases between them. The CDR3 spans 14 residues. The CDR3 nucleotides read TGCAGCGTTGAAGAAGGAGGAGGGGCCACTGAAGCTTTCTTT. Protein product: CSVEEGGGATEAFF.

The chain combines TRBV11-2 with TRBJ2-3; 9 bases match TRBD1. The CDR3 has 16 amino acids. V shed 4 bases, J shed 3 bases, and the junction held 8 bases outside the gene matches. In germline, CDR1 is SGHAT, CDR2 FQNNGV. The CDR3 spells CASSSGGTGLTDTQYF. Written as DNA, the CDR3 is TGTGCCAGCAGCTCCGGGGGGACAGGGTTAACAGATACGCAGTATTTT. The full variable domain, with the rest looked up from reference TRBV11-2 and TRBJ2-3, is EAGVAQSPRYKIIEKRQSVAFWCNPISGHATLYWYQQILGQGPKLLIQFQNNGVVDDSQLPKDRFSAERLKGVDSTLKIQPAKLEDSAVYLCASSSGGTGLTDTQYFGPGTRLTVL.

This chain links TRBV7-6 with TRBJ1-2; a possible D gene is TRBD1 (5 bases). There are 14 residues in the CDR3. Germline loops: CDR1 SGHVS, CDR2 FNYEAQ. V lost 2 bases to trimming and J lost 6 bases, with 13 bases between them. The chain's CDR3 is CASSLFAAGNGYTF. CDR3 nucleotides: TGTGCCAGCAGCTTATTCGCGGCAGGGAATGGCTACACCTTC.

V and J are TRBV24-1 and TRBJ2-7; 8 positions agree with TRBD1. Looked up from germline, CDR1 is KGHDR and CDR2 is SFDVKD. After removal of 3 bases from V and 4 bases from J, the junction contained 4 bases not matched to a gene. This CDR3 has 14 residues. The CDR3 protein is CATSDTGGEYEQYF. The CDR3 DNA is TGTGCCACCAGTGATACAGGGGGAGAGTACGAGCAGTACTTC.

The chain recombines TRBV4-1 with TRBJ1-1; D call uncertain. Trimming left V 1 base short and J 0 bases short, with 9 bases between. The length of the CDR3 is 15 residues. CDR1 MGHRA and CDR2 YSYEKL come from the germline V gene. CDR3 amino acids: CASSQGRELNTEAFF. The DNA for the CDR3 is TGCGCCAGCAGCCAAGGGAGGGAACTGAACACTGAAGCTTTCTTT.

V and J are TRBV5-1 and TRBJ2-2; 10 bases are a match to TRBD1. The germline gives CDR1 SGHRS, CDR2 YFSETQ. V lost 2 bases to trimming and J lost 10 bases; unmatched junction nucleotides: 8. CDR3 length: 15 amino acids. The CDR3 DNA is TGCGCCAGCAGCTTAGGGACAGGGGCGTCGATGGAGCTGTTTTTT. This encodes CASSLGTGASMELFF.

This chain uses TRBV4-1 with TRBJ2-7, with TRBD1 identical over 7 bases. Germline V gene data show CDR1 as MGHRA and CDR2 as YSYEKL. CDR3 length: 13 amino acids. The V and J ends lost 5 bases and 3 bases, in that order; junction bases with no gene match: 4. Written as DNA, the CDR3 is TGCGCCAGCAGCTTACGACAGGGCTACGAGCAGTACTTC. Encoded protein: CASSLRQGYEQYF.

This sequence joins TRBV2 and TRBJ1-3; possible D gene TRBD1, 5 bases. The CDR3 has 15 residues. V lost 5 bases and J lost 3, with 14 bases in between. Germline CDR1 SNHLY, CDR2 FYNNEI. The DNA of the CDR3 is TGTGCCAGCAGTCCGCTCAGGGTAGATGGAAACACCATATATTTT. Protein sequence: CASSPLRVDGNTIYF.

V and J are TRBV11-2 and TRBJ2-7, with 8 bases fitting TRBD2. V shed 3 bases, J shed 0 bases, and the junction held 7 bases outside the gene matches. The germline CDR1 and CDR2 sequences are SGHAT and FQNNGV. The CDR3 runs 16 residues. CDR3 sequence reads: CASSLSLAGSSYEQYF. Written as DNA, the CDR3 is TGTGCCAGCAGCTTGTCCTTAGCGGGGAGCTCCTACGAGCAGTACTTC.

The chain links TRBV18 to TRBJ1-1; D perhaps matches TRBD1 (6 bases). This CDR3 is 15 amino acids long. The germline gives CDR1 KGHSH, CDR2 LQKENI. V lost 3 bases, J lost 1 base, and 12 bases lay in between. DNA of the CDR3: TGTGCCAGCTCACCTTTTTCGACAGGGAACACTGAAGCTTTCTTT. The encoded protein is CASSPFSTGNTEAFF. The whole variable domain, remainder taken from reference TRBV18 and TRBJ1-1, is NAGVMQNPRHLVRRRGQEARLRCSPMKGHSHVYWYRQLPEEGLKFMVYLQKENIIDESGMPKERFSAEFPKEGPSILRIQQVVRGDSAAYFCASSPFSTGNTEAFFGQGTRLTVV.

The rearrangement joins TRBV4-1 to TRBJ1-2; D is undetermined. The V end lost 0 bases, the J end lost 1 base, and 12 bases lay between the germline ends. This CDR3 region has 16 residues. Germline V gene lookup returns CDR1 MGHRA and CDR2 YSYEKL. CDR3 nucleotides: TGCGCCAGCAGCCAAGAGGGCCTCCTCCTTAACTATGGCTACACCTTC. It yields the protein CASSQEGLLLNYGYTF.

The chain has TRBV6-2 or TRBV6-3 and TRBJ2-3; D might be TRBD2 (5 bases). The CDR3 is made up of 15 amino acids. Germline CDR1 and CDR2: MNHEY and SVGEGT. V was trimmed by 2 bases and J by 2 bases, leaving 11 bases between them. The CDR3 reads CASSYEGADTDTQYF. CDR3 DNA sequence: TGTGCCAGCAGTTACGAAGGAGCGGACACAGATACGCAGTATTTT.

The chain uses TRBV5-1 and TRBJ2-3; a possible D gene is TRBD1 (6 bases). From germline, CDR1 is SGHRS and CDR2 YFSETQ. Trimming took off 5 bases at V and 1 base at J, with 11 bases between the two ends. This CDR3 contains 14 residues. CDR3 in amino acids: CASSFSGGTDTQYF. The CDR3 DNA follows: TGCGCCAGCAGTTTTTCAGGGGGCACAGATACGCAGTATTTT.

The chain recombines TRBV27 with TRBJ1-1; the D gene is possibly TRBD1 (6 bases). CDR1 is MNHEY and CDR2 is SMNVEV in the germline V gene (reference sequence). The length of the CDR3 is 15 residues. V lost 0 bases and J 0 bases, leaving 8 bases between the germline ends. The CDR3: CASSLSRDMNTEAFF. Written as DNA, the CDR3 is TGTGCCAGCAGTTTATCACGGGACATGAACACTGAAGCTTTCTTT.

This clone was seen once. The rearrangement joins TRBV5-6 to TRBJ2-7, with D unclear. Germline CDR1 and CDR2: SGHDT and YYEEEE. V was clipped by 0 bases and J by 2 bases, with 3 bases between them. This CDR3 is built from 12 residues. CDR3 nucleotide sequence: TGTGCCAGCAGCTTGGCTACCTACGAGCAGTACTTC. This encodes CASSLATYEQYF.

The rearrangement links TRBV11-1 to TRBJ2-7; D perhaps matches TRBD1 (6 bases). The V end was cut by 5 bases, the J end by 7 bases, with 12 bases between. Germline V gene lookup returns CDR1 SGHAT and CDR2 FQDESV (reference sequence). CDR3 length equals 12 residues. The CDR3 loop reads CASSAQGLEQYF. As DNA, the CDR3 is TGTGCCAGCAGCGCACAGGGTCTTGAGCAGTACTTC.

The rearrangement uses TRBV10-3 and TRBJ1-2; 8 bases are shared with TRBD1. V gave up 2 bases and J gave up 0 bases; unmatched junction bases: 20. The CDR3 extends over 21 amino acids. The germline V gene encodes CDR1 ENHRY and CDR2 SYGVKD. CDR3: CAISETLLYTLYRGTNYGYTF. The CDR3 bases are TGTGCCATCAGTGAGACCCTATTGTATACTCTTTACAGGGGGACTAACTATGGCTACACCTTC.

This clone was recorded once. J is TRBJ2-7 and V is TRBV5-6; 11 bases fit TRBD2. Trimming took 6 bases from V and 1 from J; bases not matched to a gene: 6. Germline values: CDR1 SGHDT, CDR2 YYEEEE. The CDR3 is made up of 15 amino acids. As DNA, the CDR3 is TGTGCCAGCATCCTAGCGGGAGGTTGGTCCTACGAGCAGTACTTC. It encodes CASILAGGWSYEQYF.

The rearrangement links TRBV21-1 to TRBJ2-5; TRBD1 is the table's D call and was not checked against the DNA. TRBV21-1 constitutes a pseudogene. The CDR3 length is 14 residues. CDR3 region: CASKQGKSEETQYF. The CDR3, as DNA: TGTGCCAGCAAACAGGGGAAATCGGAGGAGACCCAGTACTTC.